This passage covers 28 T cell receptor beta chains from one sample sequenced in a study of read filtering for tumor transcriptome and immune sequencing. The library was built from roughly 400 ng RNA with molecular barcoded adaptors for alpha/delta and beta/gamma chains. TCRdb passed the reads through MiXCR, listing each CDR3 protein once. Counted here are roughly 130,000 distinct CDR3 sequences, over 10% occurring once; the ten biggest clones make up roughly 9.6%. The sequencing input was a population of CD138-negative cells sorted from bone marrow. These receptors all stem from a donor aged 40 or older with multiple myeloma.

This clonotype was detected a few times. The J gene is TRBJ2-2, the V gene TRBV9; D is ambiguous. This CDR3 contains 13 residues. Per germline, CDR1 SGDLS and CDR2 YYNGEE. V was shortened by 0 bases and J by 4 bases, with 4 bases between the two germline ends. The CDR3 DNA reads TGTGCCAGCAGCGTAGTGATCACCGGGGAGCTGTTTTTT. Amino acid sequence: CASSVVITGELFF. The full variable domain, with the rest looked up from reference TRBV9 and TRBJ2-2, is DSGVTQTPKHLITATGQRVTLRCSPRSGDLSVYWYQQSLDQGLQFLIQYYNGEERAKGNILERFSAQQFPDLHSELNLSSLELGDSALYFCASSVVITGELFFGEGSRLTVL.

Notes on this clonotype: Just one base apart from a much larger clone, this may be a read error. V is TRBV12-3 or TRBV12-4 and J is TRBJ2-1; TRBD1 aligns across 7 bases. CDR3 length: 14 residues. V lost 8 bases to trimming and J lost 8 bases; unmatched junction nucleotides: 12. CDR3 coding DNA: TGTGCCAGCGGCCCGGGTTGGGACAGCGATGAGCAGTTCTTC. Protein: CASGPGWDSDEQFF.

This clonotype was counted ten times or more. CDR3 residues: CASSRGQPNQPQHF. DNA for the CDR3: TGTGCCAGCAGCCGTGGACAGCCGAATCAGCCCCAGCATTTT. The chain links TRBV7-9 to TRBJ1-5, with D maybe TRBD1 (6 bases). Trimming took 5 bases from V and 4 from J, leaving 12 bases between them. In germline, CDR1 is SEHNR, CDR2 FQNEAQ (reference sequence). The CDR3 sequence is 14 residues long.

The chain carries TRBV5-5 and TRBJ1-1; tentatively, D is TRBD1 (6 bases). V gave up 4 bases and J gave up 9 bases, with 16 bases separating them. This CDR3 has 13 amino acids. Looked up from germline, CDR1 is SGHKS and CDR2 is YYEKEE (reference sequence). The CDR3 bases are TGTGCCAGCAGCCCGCGGGGGCCCAGCCAAGCTTTCTTT. Translated, it gives CASSPRGPSQAFF.

This clonotype was recorded many times. The chain couples TRBV10-3 to TRBJ2-6; D remains ambiguous. The germline V gene encodes CDR1 ENHRY and CDR2 SYGVKD. Between the trimmed V and J ends, which lost 4 bases and 1 base, there was a span of 8 bases. This CDR3 has 15 amino acids. Here the CDR3 DNA reads TGTGCCATCAGTGGGTCCAAATCTGGGGCCAACGTCCTGACTTTC. Amino acids: CAISGSKSGANVLTF.

This clonotype was counted at least ten times. V usage is TRBV5-1 and J usage is TRBJ1-1; TRBD1 matches at 7 bases. The CDR3 extends over 14 amino acids. The ends lost 5 bases at V and 1 base at J; junction bases unmatched: 5. Per germline, CDR1 SGHRS and CDR2 YFSETQ. CDR3 protein: CASRQGRENTEAFF. CDR3 DNA sequence: TGCGCCAGCAGACAGGGGAGAGAGAACACTGAAGCTTTCTTT.

Turning to this clonotype: A much more abundant neighbour one base away suggests this may be a read error. V is TRBV11-1 and J is TRBJ2-1; 8 bases map to TRBD2. The tail of the sequence fits TRBJ2-7 better, so the J call may be wrong. Germline lookup yields CDR1 SGHAT and CDR2 FQDESV (reference sequence). The CDR3 loop spans 18 amino acids. For the CDR3, the DNA is TGTGCCAGCAGCCCCTCCGTCGGCGGGAGGCACTTACAAGGGGGGCAGTACTTC. Residues: CASSPSVGGRHLQGGQYF.

This clonotype was seen many times. The chain employs TRBV6-5 and TRBJ2-1; no clear D gene. This CDR3 contains 11 residues. Germline CDR1 reads MNHEY; CDR2 reads SVGAGI. Trimming removed 6 bases from V and 9 bases from J, with 9 bases in between. CDR3 protein: CASSRHGEQFF. CDR3 in DNA: TGTGCCAGCAGCCGACATGGTGAGCAGTTCTTC.

This clonotype was recorded at least ten times. The V call is TRBV5-1, the J call TRBJ2-7; weak D call: TRBD2 (6 bases). The CDR3 contains 14 residues. V lost 0 bases and J lost 4, with 11 bases in between. Germline V gene sequence: CDR1 SGHRS, CDR2 YFSETQ. In DNA form, the CDR3 reads TGCGCCAGCAGCTTGGGGGGGACTTTATACGAGCAGTACTTC. Amino acid sequence: CASSLGGTLYEQYF.

The chain carries TRBV7-6 and TRBJ2-5; 9 bases match TRBD1. V lost 4 bases and J lost 5; bases outside the gene matches: 5. CDR1 SGHVS and CDR2 FNYEAQ come from the germline V gene. This CDR3 region has 14 residues. CDR3 residues: CASSSTGTGETQYF. CDR3 bases: TGTGCCAGCAGCTCGACCGGGACAGGGGAGACCCAGTACTTC.

This chain connects TRBV7-2 to TRBJ2-7; D is perhaps TRBD2 (6 bases). CDR1 is SGHTA, CDR2 FQGNSA, per germline. Trimming left V 5 bases short and J 9 bases short, with 20 bases between. CDR3 length: 14 residues. The CDR3 loop is CASSPQLGGRVQYF. The CDR3 DNA reads TGTGCCAGCAGCCCCCAGTTGGGGGGTAGGGTGCAGTACTTC.

This clonotype has a handful of counts. The chain has TRBV6-6 and TRBJ1-5; D is perhaps TRBD1 (6 bases). Between the trimmed V and J ends, which lost 7 bases and 2 bases, there was a span of 15 bases. The CDR3 covers 15 residues. Looked up from germline, CDR1 is MNHNY and CDR2 is SVGAGI (reference sequence). Written as DNA, the CDR3 is TGTGCCAGCACTTTAAACAGGGTAGGCAATCAGCCCCAGCATTTT. This encodes CASTLNRVGNQPQHF.

Of note for this clonotype: Since the CDR3 does not end with the conserved phenylalanine or tryptophan, this likely comes from a read error. The chain has TRBV6-2 or TRBV6-3 and TRBJ1-1, with 8 nucleotides matching TRBD1. The CDR3 runs to 15 residues. Germline V gives CDR1 MNHEY, CDR2 SVGEGT. The V gene end was trimmed by 6 bases and the J gene end by 3 bases; junction bases not matched to a gene: 9. CDR3 loop: CASRQDRGSDTEAFL. The CDR3 DNA sequence: TGTGCCAGCAGGCAAGACAGGGGATCCGACACTGAAGCTTTCCTT.

This clonotype was detected ten times or more. The CDR3 region is CSVGIAGGHAFF. CDR3 coding DNA: TGCAGCGTTGGAATCGCAGGGGGCCATGCTTTCTTT. The V and J genes are TRBV29-1 and TRBJ1-1; TRBD1 matches at 8 bases. The CDR3 is made up of 12 amino acids. The V gene end was trimmed by 4 bases and the J gene end by 11 bases; junction bases not matched to a gene: 9. In germline, CDR1 is SQVTM, CDR2 ANQGSEA.

This clonotype appeared a few times. The chain has TRBV7-6 and TRBJ2-7; D remains unclear. Per germline, CDR1 SGHVS and CDR2 FNYEAQ. The V end was cut by 4 bases, the J end by 1 base, with 8 bases between. The CDR3 extends over 13 amino acids. CDR3 protein: CASSSPESYEQYF. CDR3 sequence (DNA): TGTGCCAGCAGCTCCCCAGAGTCCTACGAGCAGTACTTC.

Comments on this clonotype: The likely explanation is a read error, given a far larger clone one base away. In DNA, the CDR3 is TGCGCCAGCAGCCAAGATTGGGGTAGCGGGGGGTTAAAGCAGTTCTTC. It is translated as CASSQDWGSGGLKQFF. This chain joins TRBV4-3 and TRBJ2-1; 10 bases fit TRBD2. CDR3 length: 16 amino acids. V shed 0 bases and J 11 bases; nucleotides not matched to a gene: 10. Germline CDR1 LGHNA, CDR2 YSLEER.

This clonotype was detected many times. This chain uses TRBV28 with TRBJ2-7; unclear D gene. The CDR3 runs 12 residues. Germline loops: CDR1 MDHEN, CDR2 SYDVKM. The ends were cut back, 6 bases at V and 3 bases at J, with 9 bases in the middle. CDR3 DNA: TGTGCCAGCAGCCAACCGGGCTACGAGCAGTACTTC. Its translation is CASSQPGYEQYF. Full variable domain (remainder filled in from reference TRBV28 and TRBJ2-7): DVKVTQSSRYLVKRTGEKVFLECVQDMDHENMFWYRQDPGLGLRLIYFSYDVKMKEKGDIPEGYSVSREKKERFSLILESASTNQTSMYLCASSQPGYEQYFGPGTRLTVT.

This clonotype appeared many times. This chain joins TRBV7-8 and TRBJ2-7; D remains unclear. The CDR3 covers 13 residues. V was cut by 0 bases and J by 6 bases, with 9 bases left in between. The V gene's germline CDR1 is SGHVS and CDR2 FQNEAQ. This chain's CDR3 is CASSLAELREQYF. The CDR3 DNA follows: TGTGCCAGCAGCTTAGCGGAGCTACGCGAGCAGTACTTC. Full variable domain (remainder filled in from reference TRBV7-8 and TRBJ2-7): GAGVSQSPRYKVAKRGQDVALRCDPISGHVSLFWYQQALGQGPEFLTYFQNEAQLDKSGLPSDRFFAERPEGSVSTLKIQRTQQEDSAVYLCASSLAELREQYFGPGTRLTVT.

The sample holds many counts of this clonotype. This chain links TRBV3-1 with TRBJ2-2; TRBD2 might be the D (5 bases). The V and J ends lost 1 base and 4 bases respectively, with 7 bases between them. CDR1 is LGHDT and CDR2 is YNNKEL in the germline V gene (reference sequence). The CDR3 contains 14 residues. The CDR3 DNA follows: TGTGCCAGCAGCCAAGGGGGAGCCACCGGGGAGCTGTTTTTT. This encodes CASSQGGATGELFF.

This sequence joins TRBV29-1 and TRBJ1-1, with a tentative D call TRBD1 (5 bases). CDR1 SQVTM and CDR2 ANQGSEA come from the germline V gene. With 4 bases removed from V and 7 bases from J, the gap between germline ends came to 13 bases. CDR3 length: 12 amino acids. The CDR3 DNA is TGCAGCGTTGTAGTGGGGGGAGTTGAAGCTTTCTTT. Amino acids: CSVVVGGVEAFF. The full variable domain, its missing parts supplied by reference TRBV29-1 and TRBJ1-1, is SAVISQKPSRDICQRGTSLTIQCQVDSQVTMMFWYRQQPGQSLTLIATANQGSEATYESGFVIDKFPISRPNLTFSTLTVSNMSPEDSSIYLCSVVVGGVEAFFGQGTRLTVV.

This clonotype was recorded many times. The chain is built from TRBV12-3 or TRBV12-4 and TRBJ1-2; 7 bases match TRBD1. CDR3 size: 13 residues. V lost 2 bases and J lost 8; bases outside the gene matches: 5. The CDR3 spells CASSLTGVEGYTF. CDR3 nucleotides: TGTGCCAGCAGTTTAACAGGGGTCGAAGGCTACACCTTC.

This clonotype was detected a few times. The chain combines TRBV20-1 with TRBJ2-1; TRBD1 might be the D (6 bases). From germline, CDR1 is DFQATT and CDR2 SNEGSKA (reference sequence). This CDR3 has 12 residues. V lost 5 bases and J lost 9, with 14 bases in between. Written as DNA, the CDR3 is TGCAGTGCTCCTTGCAGGGGTACTGAGCAGTTCTTC. Amino acids: CSAPCRGTEQFF.

There are many counts of this clonotype. CDR3 in amino acids: CSASGTPRYNEQFF. CDR3 sequence (DNA): TGCAGTGCTTCCGGGACTCCTCGATACAATGAGCAGTTCTTC. V gene TRBV20-1 combines with J gene TRBJ2-1; D possibly corresponds to TRBD2 (6 bases). Germline V lookup: CDR1 DFQATT, CDR2 SNEGSKA (reference sequence). Trimming shortened V by 5 bases and J by 4 bases, and 15 bases separated the two germline ends. This CDR3 is 14 amino acids long.

In the case of this clonotype: Its ends do not fully match the called genes, so a read error is possible. The rearrangement links TRBV2 to TRBJ2-3; no definite D call. Germline V gene lookup returns CDR1 SNHLY and CDR2 FYNNEI. This CDR3 region has 16 residues. The CDR3 loop reads CAGSGTLVESTDTQYF. The CDR3 DNA reads TGTGCCGGCAGTGGTACGCTAGTTGAGAGCACAGATACGCAGTATTTT. Full variable domain (rest looked up from reference TRBV2 and TRBJ2-3): EPEVTQTPSHQVTQMGQEVILRCVPISNHLYFYWYRQILGQKVEFLVSFYNNEISEKSEIFDDQFSVERPDGSNFTLKIRSTKLEDSAMYFCAGSGTLVESTDTQYFGPGTRLTVL.

This clonotype came up many times. The chain's CDR3 is CASSLDPGSWETQYF. The CDR3 bases are TGCGCCAGCAGCTTGGACCCCGGGTCATGGGAGACCCAGTACTTC. The genes are TRBV5-1 and TRBJ2-5; D gene unclear. CDR1 is SGHRS, CDR2 YFSETQ, per germline. This CDR3 spans 15 amino acids. The V gene lost 0 bases and the J gene lost 5 bases, with 14 bases spanning the gap.

The sample holds many counts of this clonotype. In nucleotides, the CDR3 is TGTGCCAGCAGCCCGTCATCGGGAGCGACCCAGTACTTC. This translates into CASSPSSGATQYF. This sequence joins TRBV11-1 and TRBJ2-5, with D possibly being TRBD2 (6 bases). Germline CDR1 SGHAT, CDR2 FQDESV (reference sequence). V shed 5 bases and J shed 7 bases, with 14 bases lying between them. This CDR3 is built from 13 residues.

This clonotype was picked up many times. The chain joins TRBV7-9 to TRBJ1-4; 8 bases agree with TRBD1. The CDR3 is made up of 15 amino acids. CDR1 is SEHNR and CDR2 is FQNEAQ in the germline V gene (reference sequence). The J segment lost 3 bases and the V segment lost 6 bases, leaving 6 bases of the junction unmatched. The CDR3 nucleotides are TGTGCCAGCAGATCGACAGGGGAAGCTAATGAAAAACTGTTTTTT. This gives the protein CASRSTGEANEKLFF.

This clonotype was detected ten times or more. This chain joins TRBV20-1 and TRBJ1-4, with 9 bases aligning to TRBD1. Germline lookup yields CDR1 DFQATT and CDR2 SNEGSKA (reference sequence). The CDR3 spans 14 residues. The J segment lost 8 bases and the V segment lost 6 bases, leaving 10 bases of the junction unmatched. CDR3: CSAEWTGEGEKLFF. As DNA, the CDR3 is TGCAGTGCGGAATGGACAGGGGAAGGGGAAAAACTGTTTTTT.